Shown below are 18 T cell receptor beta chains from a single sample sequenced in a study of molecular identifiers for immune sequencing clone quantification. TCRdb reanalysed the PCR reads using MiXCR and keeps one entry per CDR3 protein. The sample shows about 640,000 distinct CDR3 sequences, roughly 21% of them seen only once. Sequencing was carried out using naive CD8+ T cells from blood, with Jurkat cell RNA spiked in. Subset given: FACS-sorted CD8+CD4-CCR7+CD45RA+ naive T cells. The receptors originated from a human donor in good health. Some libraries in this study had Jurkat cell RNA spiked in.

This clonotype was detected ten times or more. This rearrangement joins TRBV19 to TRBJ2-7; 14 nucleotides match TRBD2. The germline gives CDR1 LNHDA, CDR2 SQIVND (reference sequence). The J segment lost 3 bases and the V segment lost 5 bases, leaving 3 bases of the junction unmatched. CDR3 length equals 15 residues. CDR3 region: CASSAGLAGVYEQYF. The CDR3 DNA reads TGTGCCAGTAGTGCGGGACTAGCGGGGGTCTACGAGCAGTACTTC. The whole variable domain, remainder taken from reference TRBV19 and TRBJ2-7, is DGGITQSPKYLFRKEGQNVTLSCEQNLNHDAMYWYRQDPGQGLRLIYYSQIVNDFQKGDIAEGYSVSREKKESFPLTVTSAQKNPTAFYLCASSAGLAGVYEQYFGPGTRLTVT.

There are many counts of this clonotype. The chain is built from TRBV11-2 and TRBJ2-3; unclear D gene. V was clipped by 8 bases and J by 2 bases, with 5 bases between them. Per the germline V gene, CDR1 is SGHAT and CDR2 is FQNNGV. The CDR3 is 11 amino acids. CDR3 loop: CASQFTDTQYF. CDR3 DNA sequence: TGTGCCAGCCAATTCACAGATACGCAGTATTTT.

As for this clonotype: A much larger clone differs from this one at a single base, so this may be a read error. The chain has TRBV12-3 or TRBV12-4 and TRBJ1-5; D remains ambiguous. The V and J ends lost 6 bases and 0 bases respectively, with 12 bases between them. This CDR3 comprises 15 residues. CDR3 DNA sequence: TGTGCCAGCAGCCAGACGGACTGTAGCAATCAGCCCCAGCATTTT. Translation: CASSQTDCSNQPQHF.

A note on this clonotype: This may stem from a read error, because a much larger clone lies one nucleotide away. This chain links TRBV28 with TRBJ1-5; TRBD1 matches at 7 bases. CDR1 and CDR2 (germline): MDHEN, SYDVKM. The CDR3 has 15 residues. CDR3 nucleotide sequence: TGTGCCAGCAGGATACAGGGGTTGGGCAATCAGCCCCAGCAGTTT. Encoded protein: CASRIQGLGNQPQQF.

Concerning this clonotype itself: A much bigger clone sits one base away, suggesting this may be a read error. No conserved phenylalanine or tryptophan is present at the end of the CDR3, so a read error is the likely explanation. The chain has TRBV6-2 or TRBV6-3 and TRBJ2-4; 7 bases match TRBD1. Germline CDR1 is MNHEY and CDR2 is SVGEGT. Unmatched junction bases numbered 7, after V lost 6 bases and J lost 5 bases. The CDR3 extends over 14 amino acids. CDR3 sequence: CASSQRTGENIQYL. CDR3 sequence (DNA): TGTGCCAGCAGCCAAAGGACAGGCGAAAACATTCAGTACCTC.

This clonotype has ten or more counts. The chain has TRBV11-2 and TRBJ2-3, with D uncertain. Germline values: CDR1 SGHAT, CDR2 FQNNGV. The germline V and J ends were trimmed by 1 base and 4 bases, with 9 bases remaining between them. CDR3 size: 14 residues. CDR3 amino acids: CASSLVGFADTQYF. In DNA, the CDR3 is TGTGCCAGCAGCTTAGTCGGGTTTGCAGATACGCAGTATTTT.

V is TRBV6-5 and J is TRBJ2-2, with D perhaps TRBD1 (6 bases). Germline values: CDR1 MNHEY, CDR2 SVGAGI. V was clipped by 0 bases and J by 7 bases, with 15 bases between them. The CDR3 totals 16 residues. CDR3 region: CASSYSGTGTNGELFF. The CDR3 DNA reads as TGTGCCAGCAGTTACTCGGGAACAGGGACGAACGGGGAGCTGTTTTTT.

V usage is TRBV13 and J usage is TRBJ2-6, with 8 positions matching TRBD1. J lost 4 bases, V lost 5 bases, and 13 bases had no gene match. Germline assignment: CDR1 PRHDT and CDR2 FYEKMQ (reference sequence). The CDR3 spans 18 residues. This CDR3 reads CASSPKDRVYMGANVLTF. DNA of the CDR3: TGTGCCAGCAGCCCGAAGGACAGGGTGTATATGGGGGCCAACGTCCTGACTTTC.

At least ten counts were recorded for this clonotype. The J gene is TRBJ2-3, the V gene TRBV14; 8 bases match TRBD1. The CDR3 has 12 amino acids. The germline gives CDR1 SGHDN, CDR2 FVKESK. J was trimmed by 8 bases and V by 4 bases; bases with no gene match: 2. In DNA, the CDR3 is TGTGCCAGCAGCCCAGGGGGCGCTACGCAGTATTTT. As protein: CASSPGGATQYF.

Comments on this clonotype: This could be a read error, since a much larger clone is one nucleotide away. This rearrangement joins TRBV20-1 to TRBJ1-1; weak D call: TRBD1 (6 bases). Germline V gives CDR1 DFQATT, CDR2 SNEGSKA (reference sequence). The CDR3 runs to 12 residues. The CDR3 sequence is CSAPPGGTEASF. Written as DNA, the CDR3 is TGCAGTGCTCCCCCCGGGGGCACTGAAGCTTCCTTT.

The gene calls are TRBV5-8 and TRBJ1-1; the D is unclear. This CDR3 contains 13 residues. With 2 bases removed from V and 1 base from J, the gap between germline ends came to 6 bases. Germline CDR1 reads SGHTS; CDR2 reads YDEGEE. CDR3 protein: CASSFAANTEAFF. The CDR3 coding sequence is TGTGCCAGCAGCTTCGCGGCGAACACTGAAGCTTTCTTT.

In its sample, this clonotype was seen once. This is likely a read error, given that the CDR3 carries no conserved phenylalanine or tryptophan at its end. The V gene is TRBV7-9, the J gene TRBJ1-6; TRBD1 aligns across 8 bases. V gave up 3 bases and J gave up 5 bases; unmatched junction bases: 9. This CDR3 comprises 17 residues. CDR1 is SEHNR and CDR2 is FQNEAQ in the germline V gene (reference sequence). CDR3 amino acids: CASSLRGQGWDNSPLHL. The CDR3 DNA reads TGTGCCAGCAGCTTGAGAGGACAGGGATGGGATAATTCACCCCTCCACCTT.

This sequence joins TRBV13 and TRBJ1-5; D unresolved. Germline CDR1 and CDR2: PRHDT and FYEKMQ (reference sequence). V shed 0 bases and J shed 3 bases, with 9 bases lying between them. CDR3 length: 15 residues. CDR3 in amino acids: CASSLGPRNNQPQHF. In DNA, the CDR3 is TGTGCCAGCAGCTTAGGCCCACGGAACAATCAGCCCCAGCATTTT.

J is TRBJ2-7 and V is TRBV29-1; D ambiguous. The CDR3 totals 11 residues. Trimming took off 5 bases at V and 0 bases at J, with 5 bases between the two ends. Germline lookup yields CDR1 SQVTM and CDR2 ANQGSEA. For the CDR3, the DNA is TGCAGCGTTCAGTTCTCCTACGAGCAGTACTTC. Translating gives CSVQFSYEQYF.

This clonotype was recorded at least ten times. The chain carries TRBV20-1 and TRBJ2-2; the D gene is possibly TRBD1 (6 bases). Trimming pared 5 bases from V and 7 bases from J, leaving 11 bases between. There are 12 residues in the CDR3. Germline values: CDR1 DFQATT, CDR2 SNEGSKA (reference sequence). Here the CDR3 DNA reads TGCAGTGCTGAAGGACAGTTCGGGGAGCTGTTTTTT. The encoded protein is CSAEGQFGELFF.

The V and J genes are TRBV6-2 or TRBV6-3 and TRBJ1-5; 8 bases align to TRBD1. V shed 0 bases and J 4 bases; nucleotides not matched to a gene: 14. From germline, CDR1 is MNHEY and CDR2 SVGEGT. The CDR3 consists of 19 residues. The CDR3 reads CASSYSSGTGASDNQPQHF. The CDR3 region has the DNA TGTGCCAGCAGTTACTCGAGCGGGACAGGAGCCTCGGATAATCAGCCCCAGCATTTT.

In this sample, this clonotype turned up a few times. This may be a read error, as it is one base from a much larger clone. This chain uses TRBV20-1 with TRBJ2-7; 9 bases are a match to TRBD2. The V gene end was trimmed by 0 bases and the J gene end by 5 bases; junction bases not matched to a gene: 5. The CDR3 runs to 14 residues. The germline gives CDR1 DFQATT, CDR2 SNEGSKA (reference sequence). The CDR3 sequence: CSARDRAGGHEQYF. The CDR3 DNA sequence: TGCAGTGCTAGAGATCGGGCGGGGGGGCACGAGCAGTACTTC.

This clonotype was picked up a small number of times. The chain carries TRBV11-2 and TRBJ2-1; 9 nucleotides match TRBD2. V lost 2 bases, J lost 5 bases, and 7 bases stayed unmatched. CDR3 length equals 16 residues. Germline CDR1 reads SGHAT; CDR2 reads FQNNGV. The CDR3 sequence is CASSLLAGFSDNEQFF. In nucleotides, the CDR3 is TGTGCCAGCAGCTTACTAGCGGGGTTTTCGGACAATGAGCAGTTCTTC.